This T cell receptor (beta chain) was captured by sequencing in a study of T cells in Graves' hyperthyroidism and ophthalmopathy. Researchers took RNA transcripts and amplified the TCR beta CDR3 regions from them. First-round RT-PCR targeting the TCR CDR3 was performed with the HTBI primer set. TCRdb itself ran the multiplex PCR reads through MiXCR, one entry per CDR3 protein. The sample lists hundreds of thousands of distinct CDR3 sequences, less than 25% occurring once. Points from the study as a whole: Most thyroid clonotypes with frequency above 0.001 were detected in blood. The model forecast ophthalmopathy, anticipating it by a median roughly 6.3 months before onset.

V lost 2 bases to trimming and J lost 0 bases, with 13 bases between them. The CDR3 sequence is 16 residues long. Germline V gene sequence: CDR1 WSHSY, CDR2 SAAADI. Regarding this clonotype: No antigen is known for it.

PBMCs came from about 10 ml fresh peripheral blood. The chain uses TRBV10-2 and TRBJ1-1; D is undetermined. Sequenced input: blood. This clonotype was obtained from a woman between 25 and 40 years old with Graves' ophthalmopathy. The CDR3 region is CASSEPGLAMNTEAFF. The CDR3 region has the DNA TGCGCCAGCAGTGAGCCGGGCCTTGCCATGAACACTGAAGCTTTCTTT.